The 3 T cell receptor beta chains in this list originate from one sample, sequenced in a study of T cell responses to AZD1222 COVID-19 vaccine. Sequenced by immunoSEQ multiplex PCR; TCRdb stores in-frame clones only, minus some. Seen here are more than 85,000 clones, about 81% observed once, and the top ten hold 11% to 15%. The sample in question was peripheral blood, obtained 28 days after the second AZD1222 dose. Receptors were obtained from an adult who received the AZD1222 COVID-19 vaccine.

The V and J genes are TRBV24-1 and TRBJ2-1; either TRBD1 or TRBD2 may fit D (5 bases each). CDR3 length: 13 amino acids. In germline, CDR1 is KGHDR, CDR2 SFDVKD. V was cut by 5 bases and J by 8 bases, with 12 bases left in between. CDR3 in amino acids: CATSAAGSDEQFF. The CDR3, as DNA: TGTGCCACCAGTGCGGCAGGGAGCGATGAGCAGTTCTTC.

The chain links TRBV5-1 to TRBJ1-2; possible D gene TRBD1, 5 bases. Trimming removed 1 base from V and 0 bases from J, with 7 bases in between. Per the germline V gene, CDR1 is SGHRS and CDR2 is YFSETQ. The CDR3 is 14 residues long. The CDR3 reads CASSLTGTNYGYTF. The CDR3 DNA follows: TGCGCCAGCAGCTTGACAGGTACTAACTATGGCTACACCTTC.

The rearrangement uses TRBV5-4 and TRBJ2-3, with TRBD2 identical over 13 bases. CDR1 SGHNT and CDR2 YYREEE come from the germline V gene (reference sequence). V was clipped by 2 bases and J by 6 bases; unmatched bases: 3. This CDR3 region has 15 residues. In DNA form, the CDR3 reads TGTGCCAGCAGCTTTACTAGCGGGGGGGCGGATACGCAGTATTTT. The encoded protein is CASSFTSGGADTQYF.